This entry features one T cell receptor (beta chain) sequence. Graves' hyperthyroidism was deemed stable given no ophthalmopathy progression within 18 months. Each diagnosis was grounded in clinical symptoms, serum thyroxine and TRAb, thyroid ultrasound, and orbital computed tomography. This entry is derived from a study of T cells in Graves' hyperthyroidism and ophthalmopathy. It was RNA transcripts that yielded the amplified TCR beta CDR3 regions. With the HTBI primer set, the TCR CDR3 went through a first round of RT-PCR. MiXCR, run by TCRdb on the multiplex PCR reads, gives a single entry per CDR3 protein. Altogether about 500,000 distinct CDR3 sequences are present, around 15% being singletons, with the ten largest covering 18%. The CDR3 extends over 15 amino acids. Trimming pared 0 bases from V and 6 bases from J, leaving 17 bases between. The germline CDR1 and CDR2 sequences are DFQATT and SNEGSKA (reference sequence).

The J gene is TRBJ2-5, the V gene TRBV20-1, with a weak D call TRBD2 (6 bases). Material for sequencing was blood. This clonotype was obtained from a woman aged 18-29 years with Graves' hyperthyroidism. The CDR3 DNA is TGCAGTGCTAGAGATATCGCGGGGACTGAGAAGACCCAGTACTTC. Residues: CSARDIAGTEKTQYF.